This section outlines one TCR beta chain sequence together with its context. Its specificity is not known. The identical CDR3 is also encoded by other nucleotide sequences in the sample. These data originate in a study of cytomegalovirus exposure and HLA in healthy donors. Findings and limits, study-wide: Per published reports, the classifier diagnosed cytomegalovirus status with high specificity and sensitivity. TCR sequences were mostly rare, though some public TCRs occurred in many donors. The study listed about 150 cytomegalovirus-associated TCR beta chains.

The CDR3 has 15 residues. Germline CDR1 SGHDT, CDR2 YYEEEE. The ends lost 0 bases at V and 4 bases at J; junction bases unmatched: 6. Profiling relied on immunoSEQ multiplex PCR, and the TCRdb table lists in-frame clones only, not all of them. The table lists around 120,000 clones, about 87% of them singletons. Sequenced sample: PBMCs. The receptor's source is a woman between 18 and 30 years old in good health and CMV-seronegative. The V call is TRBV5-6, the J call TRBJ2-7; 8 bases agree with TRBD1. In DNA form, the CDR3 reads TGTGCCAGCAGCTTGGATTGGACAGGGAGATACGAGCAGTACTTC. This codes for CASSLDWTGRYEQYF.